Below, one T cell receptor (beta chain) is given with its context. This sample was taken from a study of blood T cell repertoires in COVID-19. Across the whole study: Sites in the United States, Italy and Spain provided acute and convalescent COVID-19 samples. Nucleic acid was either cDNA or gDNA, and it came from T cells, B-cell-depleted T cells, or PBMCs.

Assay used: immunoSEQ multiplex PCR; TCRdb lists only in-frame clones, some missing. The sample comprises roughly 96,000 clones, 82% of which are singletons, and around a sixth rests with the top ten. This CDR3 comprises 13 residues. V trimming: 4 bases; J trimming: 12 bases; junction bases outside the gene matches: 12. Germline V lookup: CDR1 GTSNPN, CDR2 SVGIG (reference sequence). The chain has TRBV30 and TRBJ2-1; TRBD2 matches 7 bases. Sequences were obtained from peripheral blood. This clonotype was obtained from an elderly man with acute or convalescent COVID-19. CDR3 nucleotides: TGTGCCTGGACCCCCCTGGGGGGGAGGGGGCAGTTCTTC. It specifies CAWTPLGGRGQFF.